What follows describes a single TCR beta chain. Its matching antigen is unknown. Treatment of any kind had been given to no patient before thyroid surgery. This entry is derived from a study of metastatic and nonmetastatic thyroid tumors. Across the whole study: Across blood and tumor or nodule tissue, repertoires from malignant and benign thyroid patients were compared with one another. Whole-study results and caveats: Malignant thyroid tumors reportedly had TCR beta diversity that was significantly higher than in benign nodules, in blood and tumor.

This CDR3 is 18 amino acids long. Germline lookup yields CDR1 SGHVS and CDR2 FQNEAQ. The V gene end was trimmed by 2 bases and the J gene end by 4 bases; junction bases not matched to a gene: 14. In the authors' workflow: The authors used CDR3 differences across clinicopathological groups to build a distant-metastasis classifier for papillary thyroid cancer. TCRdb used MiXCR to call clones anew from the PCR reads. It is TCRdb's table, rather than the study itself, that gives the V and J calls and clone size. The data contain some 6,600 clones, around 32% of them singletons. Sequences were obtained from adjacent normal tissue. The chain links TRBV7-8 to TRBJ1-5; 7 nucleotides line up with TRBD1. The source of this sequence is a female donor with papillary thyroid cancer or a benign thyroid nodule (not recorded which). Some clones in this sample may be carry-over from other donors' samples. Here the CDR3 reads CASSLRSGGSRGNQPQHF. CDR3 DNA sequence: TGTGCCAGCAGCTTAAGGTCAGGGGGGAGTCGGGGGAATCAGCCCCAGCATTTT.